The T cell receptor beta chain described here comes from a study of shared clonotypes between healthy human individuals (dated by TCRdb to about 2020). Concerning the study at large: Three men and two women, aged 18 to 49 years, made up the cohort. For each donor, CD4 naive and CD4 memory were each given three plates, CD8 naive was given two plates, and CD8 memory was given one plate. Libraries were prepared and TCR repertoires were sequenced by different laboratories using diverse techniques, in order to increase sequencing depth and limit assay-specific biases. Each donor's leukapheresis produced roughly between roughly 0.94 and 9.5 billion PBMCs. The study deeply sequenced blood TCR repertoires of about 5 healthy adults to estimate repertoire size and the extent of clonotype sharing between individuals.

Using the deep immunoSEQ assay, TCR CDR3 regions were amplified from genomic DNA by multiplex PCR. Extracted genomic DNA from each cell subset was spread evenly across all wells of several immunoSEQ 96-well plates, with each plate serving as a replicate. For sorted subsets, around 0.2 ug genomic DNA, equal to about 30,000 T cell genomes, was loaded into each replicate PCR. The purified libraries were quantified using a Qubit 3.0 fluorometer, sized with a Bioanalyzer 2100, and then quantified again using the KAPA Library Quantification kit. Every immunoSEQ 96-well plate was sequenced on a separate single-read 150-cycle Illumina NextSeq 550 flow cell. The source study handled its data this way. Because only junctional sequences without quality scores were contained in the immunoSEQ output, filtering matching that applied to full-length reads could not be performed. To assign V/J genes and CDR3, sequences were annotated using PyIR, a Python wrapper for IgBLAST v1.9, with IMGT germline references. Reads with weak V/J assignments (E-value above 1e-6), missing CDR3, stop codons, out-of-frame junctions, or ambiguous translated residues were removed. V3J clonotypes were defined as sequences sharing the same inferred V gene, J gene, and CDR3 amino acid sequence. Percentage overlap between repertoires was calculated by dividing the number of shared unique clonotypes by the size of the smaller repertoire. Three approaches were used to assess repertoire richness: RTK rarefaction, the Chao1 estimator, and Recon v2.1 estimates of unobserved clonotypes. For all TCRbeta clonotypes obtained by the gDNA method from a few donors, generation probabilities were computed with OLGA. TCRdb's version of the immuneACCESS table is confined to in-frame rearrangements and falls short of the full clone set. An unresolved V gene accounts for under half of the shortfall where checked; the remainder is of unknown origin. V and J calls and clone size come straight from that table; D and trimming were deduced from the DNA. The sample table records 2,500,000 or so clones; just over 90% of these occur just once. Around 0.15% of the sample goes to the ten largest clones.

The donors were healthy, HIV-negative adults who had no recently reported acute infections or vaccinations. Every donor was a Caucasian adult living in Nashville, Tennessee, USA. CD4+ T cells were enriched by magnetic negative selection; naive cells were then positively selected on CD45RA, and the negative fraction formed the memory subset. Blood was collected by leukapheresis, and PBMCs were isolated by Ficoll-Histopaque density gradient centrifugation and then cryopreserved in liquid nitrogen vapor phase. Analytical flow cytometry was used to check the purity and quantity of every magnetically sorted T cell population. Genomic DNA was isolated from every sorted fraction and measured by UV absorbance on a Nanodrop 2000c. Reading the germline V gene gives CDR1 SGHTA and CDR2 FQGNSA. From cysteine to phenylalanine, the CDR3 is 17 amino acids long. Only the CDR3 DNA is retained, 51 bases long and in frame from the first base. Trimming accounts for 6 bases at V and 2 bases at J, while the number of junction bases matched to no gene is 12.

On the study overall, not on this receptor specifically: Estimated clonotype richness was generally larger for naive than for memory subsets. Compared with non-shared clonotypes, clonotypes shared by all four sorted-subset donors had higher generation probabilities. About 5% of naive CD4, 3.5% of naive CD8, approximately 2.2% of memory CD4, and around 0.4% of memory CD8 clonotypes were shared across four donors. Only blood was sampled, and tissue TCR repertoires likely differ from those in blood. Pairwise subsampling led to the expectation that sequencing depth would affect the degree of clonotype sharing among donors. The small number of donors limited the genetic and exposure-history diversity represented. Incomplete sequencing was indicated by rarefaction of sorted-subset datasets, despite the large sequencing depth.

Turning to this clone: Which antigen it targets is not known. Base qualities were left out, and no much larger clone turns up one base away.

Material: naive CD4+ T cells sorted from blood. Sample cell subset or site, as interpreted from the label and publication: CD45RA+ positively selected. The TCR sequence derives from a man younger than 35 in good health. Recombination connected TRBV7-2 to TRBJ2-1, and TRBD2 matches 8 of the central bases. CDR3 sequence: CASRQRGGLVPYNEQFF. The DNA sequence reads TGTGCCAGCAGACAAAGGGGGGGACTAGTTCCCTACAATGAGCAGTTCTTC.